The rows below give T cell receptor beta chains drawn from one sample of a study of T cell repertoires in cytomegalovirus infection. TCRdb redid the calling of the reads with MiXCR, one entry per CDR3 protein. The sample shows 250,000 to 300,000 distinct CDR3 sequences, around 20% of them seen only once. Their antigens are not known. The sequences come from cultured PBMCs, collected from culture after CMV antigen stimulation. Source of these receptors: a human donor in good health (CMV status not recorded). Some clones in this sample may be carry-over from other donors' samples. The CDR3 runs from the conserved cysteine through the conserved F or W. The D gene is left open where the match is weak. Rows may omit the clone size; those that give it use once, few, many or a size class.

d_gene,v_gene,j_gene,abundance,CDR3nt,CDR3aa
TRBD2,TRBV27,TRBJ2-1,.,TGTGCCAGCAGTTATACCGGGACTAGCGGGACCGATGAGCAGTTCTTC,CASSYTGTSGTDEQFF
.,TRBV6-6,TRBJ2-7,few,TGTGCCAGCAGACCCCCTGGCGCGAGCTCCTACGAGCAGTACTTC,CASRPPGASSYEQYF
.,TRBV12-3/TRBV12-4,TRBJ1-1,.,TGTGCCAGCAGCTCCCCCTTGAACACTGAAGCTTTCTTT,CASSSPLNTEAFF
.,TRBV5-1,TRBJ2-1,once,TGCGCCAGCAGCTTAACGACTATCCGGGAGCAGTTCTTC,CASSLTTIREQFF
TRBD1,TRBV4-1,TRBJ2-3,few,TGCGCCAGCAGCCACGCTCAGAGGGGGACAGGGGGCAAGGAAGATACGCAGTATTTT,CASSHAQRGTGGKEDTQYF
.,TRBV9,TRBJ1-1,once,TGTGCCAGCAGCGTCACCGGGTGGACTGAAGCTTTCTTT,CASSVTGWTEAFF
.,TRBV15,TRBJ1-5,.,TGTGCCACCAGCAGAGATAGTATCAGGCTATATAGCAATCAGCCCCAGCATTTT,CATSRDSIRLYSNQPQHF
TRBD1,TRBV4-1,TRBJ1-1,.,TGCGCCAGCAGCCCGACTCCGGGACAGGGGTTGAAGAACACTGAAGCTTTCTTT,CASSPTPGQGLKNTEAFF
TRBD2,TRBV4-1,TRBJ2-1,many,TGCGCCAGCAGACGACTAGCGGGAGTCCACAATGAGCAGTTCTTC,CASRRLAGVHNEQFF
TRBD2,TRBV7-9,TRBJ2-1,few,TGTGCCAGCAGCTTAGCCCGGCTAGCGGGACACTACAATGAGCAGTTCTTC,CASSLARLAGHYNEQFF
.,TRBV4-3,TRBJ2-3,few,TGCGCCAGCAGCCAAAACCCCCGTCTCGGGGCTGACGATACGCAGTATTTT,CASSQNPRLGADDTQYF
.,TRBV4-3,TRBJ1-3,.,TGCGCCAGCAGCCAAGAGGCGCTCTCTGGAAACACCATATATTTT,CASSQEALSGNTIYF
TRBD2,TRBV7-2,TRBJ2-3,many,TGTGCCAGCAGCTTAGACCCGGCTAGCGGCCGCACAGATACGCAGTATTTT,CASSLDPASGRTDTQYF
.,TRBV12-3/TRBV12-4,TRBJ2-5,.,TGTGCCAGCAGCAAGGGGAATCAAGAGACCCAGTACTTC,CASSKGNQETQYF
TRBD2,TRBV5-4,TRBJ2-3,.,TGTGCCAGCAGCTTGGGTGGCGGGAGTTCTACAGATACGCAGTATTTT,CASSLGGGSSTDTQYF
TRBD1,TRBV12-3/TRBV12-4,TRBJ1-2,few,TGTGCCAGCAGCACCGGGACAGGGGTCTATGGCTACACCTTC,CASSTGTGVYGYTF
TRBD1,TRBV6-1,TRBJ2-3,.,TGTGCCAGCAGGGAACAGGGGGCCTATTCGACAGATACGCAGTATTTT,CASREQGAYSTDTQYF
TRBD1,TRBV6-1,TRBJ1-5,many,TGTGCCAGCAGTCCGAGGGACAGCCGGTGGGACAATCAGCCCCAGCATTTT,CASSPRDSRWDNQPQHF
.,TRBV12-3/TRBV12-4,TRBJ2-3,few,TGTGCCAGCAGGGGGAGATTCATCACAGATACGCAGTATTTT,CASRGRFITDTQYF
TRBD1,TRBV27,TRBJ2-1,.,TGTGCCAGCAGTTTACCGTCAGGGGGCCCTCCCCACTTC,CASSLPSGGPPHF
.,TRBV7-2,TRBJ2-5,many,TGTGCCAGCAGCTTAGCGGACAGAAGAGAGACCCAGTACTTC,CASSLADRRETQYF
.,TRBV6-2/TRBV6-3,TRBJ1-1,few,TGTGCCAGCAGTTACACGGCGCGGAACACTGAAGCTTTCTTT,CASSYTARNTEAFF
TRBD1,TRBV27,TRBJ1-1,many,TGTGCCAGCAGTCTCCGAGGGACAGGGAACACTGAAGCTTTCTTT,CASSLRGTGNTEAFF
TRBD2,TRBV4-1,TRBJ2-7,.,TGCGCCAGCAGGAATAGCGGGAGGAACCTTACCTACGAGCAGTACTTC,CASRNSGRNLTYEQYF
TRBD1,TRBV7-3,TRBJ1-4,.,TGTGCCAGCAGCCCCGTCCCGGGACAGTATGAAAAACTGTTTTTT,CASSPVPGQYEKLFF
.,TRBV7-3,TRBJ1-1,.,TGTGCCAGCAGCCATCGGGAGCACACTGAAGCTTTCTTT,CASSHREHTEAFF
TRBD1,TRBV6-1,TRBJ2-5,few,TGTGCCAGCAGTTACGGGACAGTCCAAGAGACCCAGTACTTC,CASSYGTVQETQYF
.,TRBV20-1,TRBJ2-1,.,TGCAGTGCTACTGACGTCGGGGATTACAATGAGCAGTTCTTC,CSATDVGDYNEQFF
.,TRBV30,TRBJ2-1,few,TGTGCCTTCTATGGTAGTTACAATGAGCAGTTCTTC,CAFYGSYNEQFF
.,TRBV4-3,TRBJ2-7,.,TGCGCCAGCAGCCAGGGTGACAGGAAATACGAGCAGTACTTC,CASSQGDRKYEQYF
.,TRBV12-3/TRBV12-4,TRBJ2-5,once,TGTGCCAGCAGTGTGGGGCGGGAGACCCAGTACTTC,CASSVGRETQYF
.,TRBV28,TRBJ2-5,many,TGTGCCAGCAGTTTGTACAGGGAGGAAGAGACCCAGTACTTC,CASSLYREEETQYF
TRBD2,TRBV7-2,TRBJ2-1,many,TGTGCCAGCAGCTTACGGGGGGGGGATGAGCAGTTCTTC,CASSLRGGDEQFF
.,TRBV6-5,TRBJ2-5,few,TGTGCCAGCAGTTACGCGGACGGACAAGAGACCCAGTACTTC,CASSYADGQETQYF
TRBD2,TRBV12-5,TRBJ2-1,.,TGTGCTAGTGGTTTGTATAGCGGGTCTGAGCAGTTCTTC,CASGLYSGSEQFF
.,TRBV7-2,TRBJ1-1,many,TGTGCCAGCAGCTTTCGGCCCCGGAGGACTGAAGCTTTCTTT,CASSFRPRRTEAFF
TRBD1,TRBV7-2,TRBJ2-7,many,TGTGCCAGCAGCACACCGGGACAGGGGGCCTACGAGCAGTACTTC,CASSTPGQGAYEQYF
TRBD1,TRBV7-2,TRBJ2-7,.,TGTGCCAGCAGGGGGACAGCCGGGCCCTACGAGCAGTACTTC,CASRGTAGPYEQYF
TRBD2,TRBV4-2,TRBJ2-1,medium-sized,TGTGCCAGCAGCCAAGCAGGATGGCTAGCGGGATCCAATGAGCAGTTCTTC,CASSQAGWLAGSNEQFF
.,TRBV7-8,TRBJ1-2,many,TGTGCCAGCAGCTTAGTGAGGGACTATGGCTACACCTTC,CASSLVRDYGYTF
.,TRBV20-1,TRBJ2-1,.,TGCAGTGCTAACACGGGAGCGTTTTACGATGAGCAGTTCTTC,CSANTGAFYDEQFF
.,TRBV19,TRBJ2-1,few,TGTGCCAGTAGTAAGACCCACTACAATGAGCAGTTCTTC,CASSKTHYNEQFF
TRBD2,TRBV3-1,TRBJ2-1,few,TGTGCCAGCAGCCAAGATAACTTGGCTAGCGGGCGCTCCTACAATGAGCAGTTCTTC,CASSQDNLASGRSYNEQFF
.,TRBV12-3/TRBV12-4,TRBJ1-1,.,TGTGCCAGCAGCATGCAGGAGGGCGCTGAAGCTTTCTTT,CASSMQEGAEAFF
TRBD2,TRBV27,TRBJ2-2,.,TGTGCCAGCAGTTTTTATAGCGGGGTGAACACCGGGGAGCTGTTTTTT,CASSFYSGVNTGELFF
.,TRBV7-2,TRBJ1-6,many,TGTGCCAGCAGCATCAACAGAAATTCACCCCTCCACTTT,CASSINRNSPLHF
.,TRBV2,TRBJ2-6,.,TGTGCCAGCAGCTTACAGGGGGGAGGGGGCTCTGGGGCCAACGTCCTGACTTTC,CASSLQGGGGSGANVLTF